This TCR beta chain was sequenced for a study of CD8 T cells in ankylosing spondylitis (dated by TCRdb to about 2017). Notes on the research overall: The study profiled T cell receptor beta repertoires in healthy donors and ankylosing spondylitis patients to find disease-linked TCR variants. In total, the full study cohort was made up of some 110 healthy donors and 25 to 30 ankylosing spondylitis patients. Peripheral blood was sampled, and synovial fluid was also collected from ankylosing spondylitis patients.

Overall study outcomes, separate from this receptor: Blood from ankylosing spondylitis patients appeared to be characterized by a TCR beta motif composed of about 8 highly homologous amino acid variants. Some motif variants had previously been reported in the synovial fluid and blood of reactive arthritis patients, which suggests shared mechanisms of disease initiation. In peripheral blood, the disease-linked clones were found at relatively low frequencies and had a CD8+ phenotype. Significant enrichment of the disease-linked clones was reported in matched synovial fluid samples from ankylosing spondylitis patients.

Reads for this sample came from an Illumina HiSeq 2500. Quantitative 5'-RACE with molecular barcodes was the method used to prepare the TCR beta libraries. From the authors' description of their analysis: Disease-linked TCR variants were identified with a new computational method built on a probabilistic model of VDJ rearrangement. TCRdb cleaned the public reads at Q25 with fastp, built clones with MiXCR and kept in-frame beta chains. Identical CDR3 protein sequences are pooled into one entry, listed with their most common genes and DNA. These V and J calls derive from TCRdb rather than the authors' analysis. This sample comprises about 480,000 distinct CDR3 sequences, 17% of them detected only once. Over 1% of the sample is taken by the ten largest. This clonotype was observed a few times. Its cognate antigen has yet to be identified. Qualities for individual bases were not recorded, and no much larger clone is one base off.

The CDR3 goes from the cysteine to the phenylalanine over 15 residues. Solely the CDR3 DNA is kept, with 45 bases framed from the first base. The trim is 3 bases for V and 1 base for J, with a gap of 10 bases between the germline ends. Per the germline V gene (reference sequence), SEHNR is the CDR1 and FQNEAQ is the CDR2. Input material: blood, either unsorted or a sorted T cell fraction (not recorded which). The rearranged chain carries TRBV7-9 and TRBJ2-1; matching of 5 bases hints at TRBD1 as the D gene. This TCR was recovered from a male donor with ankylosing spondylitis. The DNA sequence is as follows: TGTGCCAGCAGCTTCAGGGCTAATTCCTACAATGAGCAGTTCTTC. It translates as CASSFRANSYNEQFF.